This entry concerns a single T cell receptor (beta chain). Germline-derived CDR1 and CDR2 are MGHRA and YSYEKL. Trimming took off 0 bases at V and 5 bases at J, with 14 bases between the two ends. This CDR3 spans 15 amino acids. The source of the sample is a study of shared T cell receptors in the human thymus. Sequencing was performed with immunoSEQ multiplex PCR; in TCRdb, only in-frame clones are kept and a portion is missing. This sample yields hundreds of thousands of clones, of which 75% to 85% are seen a single time; about 0.012% belongs to the top ten. These data are also associated with another study on human thymus T cells. That study adds: Serving as donors were healthy Finnish infants, each of whom was having open corrective surgery for congenital heart defects. Unrelated individuals were reported by related research to share highly overlapping thymic repertoires.

The source of this sequence is a boy in the first two years of life with a congenital heart defect. The sequencing input was thymocytes. This chain joins TRBV4-1 and TRBJ2-7; no clear D. The chain's CDR3 is CASSQDRLKNHEQYF. For the CDR3, the DNA is TGCGCCAGCAGCCAAGATCGGTTGAAGAACCACGAGCAGTACTTC.